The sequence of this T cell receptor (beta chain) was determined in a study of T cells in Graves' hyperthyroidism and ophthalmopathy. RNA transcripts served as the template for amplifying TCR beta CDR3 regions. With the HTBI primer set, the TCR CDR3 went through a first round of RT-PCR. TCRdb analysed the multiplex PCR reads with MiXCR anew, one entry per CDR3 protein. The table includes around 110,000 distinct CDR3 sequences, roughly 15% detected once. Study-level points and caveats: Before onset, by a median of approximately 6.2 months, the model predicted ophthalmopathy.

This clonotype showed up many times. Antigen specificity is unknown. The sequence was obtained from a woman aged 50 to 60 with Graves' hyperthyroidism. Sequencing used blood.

The CDR3 is CAISDYPDRGRHYEQYV. The CDR3 nucleotides read TGTGCCATCAGTGACTATCCGGACAGGGGGCGACACTACGAGCAGTACGTC. The rearrangement uses TRBV10-3 and TRBJ2-7, with 11 bases matching TRBD1. The germline V gene has CDR1 ENHRY and CDR2 SYGVKD. The CDR3 has 17 amino acids. J lost 3 bases, V lost 3 bases, and 10 bases had no gene match.